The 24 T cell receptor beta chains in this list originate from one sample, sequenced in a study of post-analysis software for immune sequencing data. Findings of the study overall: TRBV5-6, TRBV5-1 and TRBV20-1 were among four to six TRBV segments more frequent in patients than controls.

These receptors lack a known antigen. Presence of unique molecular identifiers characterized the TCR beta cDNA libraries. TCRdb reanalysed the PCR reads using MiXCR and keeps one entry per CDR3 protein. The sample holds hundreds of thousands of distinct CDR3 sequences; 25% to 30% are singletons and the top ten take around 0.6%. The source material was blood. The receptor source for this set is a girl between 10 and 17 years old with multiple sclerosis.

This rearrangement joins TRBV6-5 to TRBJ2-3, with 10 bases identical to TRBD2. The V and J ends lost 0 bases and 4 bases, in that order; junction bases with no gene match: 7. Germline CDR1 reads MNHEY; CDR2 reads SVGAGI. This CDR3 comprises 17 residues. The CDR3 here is CASSYSVGLASPDTQYF. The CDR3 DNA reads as TGTGCCAGCAGTTACTCGGTGGGACTAGCGTCCCCAGATACGCAGTATTTT.

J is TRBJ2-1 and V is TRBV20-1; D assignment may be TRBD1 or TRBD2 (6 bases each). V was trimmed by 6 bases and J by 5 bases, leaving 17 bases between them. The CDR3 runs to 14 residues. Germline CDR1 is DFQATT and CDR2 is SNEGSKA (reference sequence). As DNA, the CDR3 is TGCAGTGCCGACGGGGGCAGGGGCAACAATGAGCAGTTCTTC. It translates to CSADGGRGNNEQFF.

The DNA for the CDR3 is TGTGCCAGCAGTACCTCGAGCGGGGGATCCTACAATGAGCAGTTCTTC. This translates into CASSTSSGGSYNEQFF. This sequence joins TRBV28 and TRBJ2-1; TRBD2 aligns across 8 bases. CDR1 is MDHEN, CDR2 SYDVKM, per germline. The CDR3 has 16 residues. The V and J ends lost 5 bases and 1 base, in that order; junction bases with no gene match: 7.

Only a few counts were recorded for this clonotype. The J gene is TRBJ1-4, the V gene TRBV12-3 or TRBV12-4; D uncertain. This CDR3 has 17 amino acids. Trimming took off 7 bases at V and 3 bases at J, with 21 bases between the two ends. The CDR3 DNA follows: TGTGCCAGCACCCTTGATTCGTTGATTGGGTCTAATGAAAAACTGTTTTTT. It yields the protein CASTLDSLIGSNEKLFF.

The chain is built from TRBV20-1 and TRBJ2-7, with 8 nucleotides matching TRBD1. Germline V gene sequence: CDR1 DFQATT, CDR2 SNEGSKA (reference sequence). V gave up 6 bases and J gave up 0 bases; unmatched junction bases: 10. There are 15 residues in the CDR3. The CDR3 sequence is CSADRGTGSSYEQYF. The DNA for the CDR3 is TGCAGTGCCGATCGGGGGACAGGAAGCTCCTACGAGCAGTACTTC.

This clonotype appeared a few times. In DNA form, the CDR3 reads TGTGCCATCAGTGATCGAGTCGGAGGCACAGATACGCAGTATTTT. Its translation: CAISDRVGGTDTQYF. This chain uses TRBV10-3 with TRBJ2-3; D is ambiguous. CDR1 ENHRY and CDR2 SYGVKD come from the germline V gene. V shed 3 bases and J shed 1 base, with 11 bases lying between them. The CDR3 length is 15 residues.

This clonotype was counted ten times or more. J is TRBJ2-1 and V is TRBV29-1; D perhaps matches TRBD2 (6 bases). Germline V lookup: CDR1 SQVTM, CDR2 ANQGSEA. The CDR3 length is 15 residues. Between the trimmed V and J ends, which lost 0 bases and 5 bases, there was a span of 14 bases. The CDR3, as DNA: TGCAGCGTTGAAGAAGGGCGGGGATATGACAATGAGCAGTTCTTC. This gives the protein CSVEEGRGYDNEQFF.

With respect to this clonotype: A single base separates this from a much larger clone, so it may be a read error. CDR3 residues: CSVKTTGGEQYF. DNA of the CDR3: TGCAGCGTCAAAACCACAGGGGGTGAGCAGTACTTC. The chain has TRBV29-1 and TRBJ2-7, with 8 bases that match TRBD1. The J segment lost 7 bases and the V segment lost 6 bases, leaving 8 bases of the junction unmatched. Germline-derived CDR1 and CDR2 are SQVTM and ANQGSEA. CDR3 length equals 12 residues.

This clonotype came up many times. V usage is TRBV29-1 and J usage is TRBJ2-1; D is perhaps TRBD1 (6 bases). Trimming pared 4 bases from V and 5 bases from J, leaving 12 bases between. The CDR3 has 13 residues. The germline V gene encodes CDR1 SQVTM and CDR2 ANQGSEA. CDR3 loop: CSVARTADNEQFF. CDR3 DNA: TGCAGCGTTGCCCGGACAGCAGACAATGAGCAGTTCTTC.

The CDR3 sequence: CASSPGLARWQDTQYF. CDR3 bases: TGCGCCAGCAGCCCGGGACTAGCCCGATGGCAAGATACGCAGTATTTT. This chain joins TRBV5-1 and TRBJ2-3, with 9 bases aligning to TRBD2. This CDR3 contains 16 residues. The germline gives CDR1 SGHRS, CDR2 YFSETQ. Losses at the gene ends were 4 bases for V and 5 bases for J; bases not matched to a gene: 11.

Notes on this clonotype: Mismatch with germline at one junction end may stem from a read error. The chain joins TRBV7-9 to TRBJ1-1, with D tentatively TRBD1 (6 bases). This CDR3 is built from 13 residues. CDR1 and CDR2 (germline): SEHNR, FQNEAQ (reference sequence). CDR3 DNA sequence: TGTGTCAGCAGCTTAGGGGGGAACACTGAAGCTTTCTTT. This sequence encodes CVSSLGGNTEAFF.

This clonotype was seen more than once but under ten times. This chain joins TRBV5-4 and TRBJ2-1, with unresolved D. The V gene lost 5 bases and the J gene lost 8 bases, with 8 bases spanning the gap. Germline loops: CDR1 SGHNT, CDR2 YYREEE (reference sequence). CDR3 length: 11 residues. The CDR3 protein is CASRARHEQFF. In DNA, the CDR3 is TGTGCCAGCAGGGCCAGGCATGAGCAGTTCTTC.

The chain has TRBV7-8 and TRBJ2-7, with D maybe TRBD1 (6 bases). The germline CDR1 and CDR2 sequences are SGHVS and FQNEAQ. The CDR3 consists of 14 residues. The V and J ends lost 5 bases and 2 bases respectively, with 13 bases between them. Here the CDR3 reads CASSRGRQAYEQYF. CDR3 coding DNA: TGTGCCAGCAGCCGAGGTAGACAGGCCTACGAGCAGTACTTC. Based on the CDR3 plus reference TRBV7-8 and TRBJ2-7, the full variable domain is GAGVSQSPRYKVAKRGQDVALRCDPISGHVSLFWYQQALGQGPEFLTYFQNEAQLDKSGLPSDRFFAERPEGSVSTLKIQRTQQEDSAVYLCASSRGRQAYEQYFGPGTRLTVT.

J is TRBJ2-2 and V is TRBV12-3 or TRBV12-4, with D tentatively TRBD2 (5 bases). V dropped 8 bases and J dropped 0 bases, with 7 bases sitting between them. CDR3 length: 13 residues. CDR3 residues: CASDYANTGELFF. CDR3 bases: TGTGCCAGCGACTATGCGAACACCGGGGAGCTGTTTTTT.

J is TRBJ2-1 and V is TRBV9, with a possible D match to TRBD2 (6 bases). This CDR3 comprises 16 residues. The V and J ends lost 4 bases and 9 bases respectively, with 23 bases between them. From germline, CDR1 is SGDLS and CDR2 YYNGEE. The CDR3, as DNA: TGTGCCAGCAGCCCCCGTGGAAGCGCGGGATTGAGTGAGCAGTTCTTC. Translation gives CASSPRGSAGLSEQFF.

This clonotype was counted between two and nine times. CDR3 region: CASSLAPGPSNQPQHF. The CDR3 DNA is TGCGCCAGCAGCTTAGCCCCGGGTCCTTCCAATCAGCCCCAGCATTTT. This chain connects TRBV5-1 to TRBJ1-5; D not certain. Between the trimmed V and J ends, which lost 2 bases and 3 bases, there was a span of 15 bases. This CDR3 is built from 16 residues. Germline CDR1 reads SGHRS; CDR2 reads YFSETQ.

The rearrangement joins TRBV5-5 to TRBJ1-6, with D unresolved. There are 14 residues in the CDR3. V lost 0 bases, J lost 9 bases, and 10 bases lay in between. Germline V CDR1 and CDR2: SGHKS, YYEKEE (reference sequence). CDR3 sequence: CASSLAGPSSPLHF. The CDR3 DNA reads TGTGCCAGCAGCTTGGCAGGCCCGAGTTCACCCCTCCACTTT.

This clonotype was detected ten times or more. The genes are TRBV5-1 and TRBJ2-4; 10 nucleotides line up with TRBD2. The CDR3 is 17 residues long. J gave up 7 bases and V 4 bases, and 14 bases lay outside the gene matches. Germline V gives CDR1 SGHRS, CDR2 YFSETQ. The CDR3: CASSPMVGASGGNIQYF. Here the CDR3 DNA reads TGCGCCAGCAGCCCAATGGTGGGGGCTAGCGGGGGTAACATTCAGTACTTC.

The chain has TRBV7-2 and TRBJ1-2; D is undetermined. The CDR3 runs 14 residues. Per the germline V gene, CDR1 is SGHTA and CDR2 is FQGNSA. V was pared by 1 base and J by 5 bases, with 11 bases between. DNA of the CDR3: TGTGCCAGCAGCTTAGGCCGGCTTACTTATGGCTACACCTTC. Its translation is CASSLGRLTYGYTF.

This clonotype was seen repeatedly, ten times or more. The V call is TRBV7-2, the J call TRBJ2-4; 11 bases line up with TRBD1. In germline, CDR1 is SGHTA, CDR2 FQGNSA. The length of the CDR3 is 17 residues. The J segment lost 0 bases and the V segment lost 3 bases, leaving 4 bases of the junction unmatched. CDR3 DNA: TGTGCCAGCAGCTTGGGACAGGGGGTGGGAGCCAAAAACATTCAGTACTTC. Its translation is CASSLGQGVGAKNIQYF.

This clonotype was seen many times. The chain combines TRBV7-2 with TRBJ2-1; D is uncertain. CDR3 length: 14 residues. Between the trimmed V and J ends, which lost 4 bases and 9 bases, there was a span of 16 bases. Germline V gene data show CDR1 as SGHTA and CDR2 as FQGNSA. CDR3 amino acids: CASSSPVAVGEQFF. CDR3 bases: TGTGCCAGCAGCTCTCCTGTGGCGGTAGGTGAGCAGTTCTTC. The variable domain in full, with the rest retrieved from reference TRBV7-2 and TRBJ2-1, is GAGVSQSPSNKVTEKGKDVELRCDPISGHTALYWYRQSLGQGLEFLIYFQGNSAPDKSGLPSDRFSAERTGGSVSTLTIQRTQQEDSAVYLCASSSPVAVGEQFFGPGTRLTVL.

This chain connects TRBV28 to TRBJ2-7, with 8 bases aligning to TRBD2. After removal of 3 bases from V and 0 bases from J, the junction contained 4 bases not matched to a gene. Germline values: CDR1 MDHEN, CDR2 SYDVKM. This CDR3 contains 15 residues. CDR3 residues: CASSFWREVSYEQYF. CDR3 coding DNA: TGTGCCAGCAGTTTCTGGCGGGAGGTCTCCTACGAGCAGTACTTC.

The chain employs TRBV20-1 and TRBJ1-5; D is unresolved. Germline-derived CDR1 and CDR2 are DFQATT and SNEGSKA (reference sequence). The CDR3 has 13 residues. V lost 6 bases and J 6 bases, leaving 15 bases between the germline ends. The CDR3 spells CSAFPGFGQPQHF. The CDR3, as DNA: TGCAGTGCCTTCCCGGGATTTGGTCAGCCCCAGCATTTT.

The DNA of the CDR3 is TGCACCGTAGGGACAGGGTTCTACAATGAGCAGTTCTTC. Its translation: CTVGTGFYNEQFF. The V and J genes are TRBV29-1 and TRBJ2-1; 9 bases match TRBD1. Germline assignment: CDR1 SQVTM and CDR2 ANQGSEA. The CDR3 totals 13 residues.